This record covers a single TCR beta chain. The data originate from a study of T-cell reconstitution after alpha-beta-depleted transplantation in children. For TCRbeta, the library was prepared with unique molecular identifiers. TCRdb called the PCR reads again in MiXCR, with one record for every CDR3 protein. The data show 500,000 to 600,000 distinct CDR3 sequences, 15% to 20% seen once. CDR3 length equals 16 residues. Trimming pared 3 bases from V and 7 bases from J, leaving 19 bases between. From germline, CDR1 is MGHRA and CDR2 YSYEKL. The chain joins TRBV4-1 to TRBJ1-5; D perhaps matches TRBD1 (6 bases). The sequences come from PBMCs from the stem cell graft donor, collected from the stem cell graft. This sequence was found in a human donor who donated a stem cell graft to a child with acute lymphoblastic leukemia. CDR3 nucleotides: TGCGCCAGCAGCCATTCACGGGCCAGGGGAACACAGCCCCAGCATTTT. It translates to CASSHSRARGTQPQHF.